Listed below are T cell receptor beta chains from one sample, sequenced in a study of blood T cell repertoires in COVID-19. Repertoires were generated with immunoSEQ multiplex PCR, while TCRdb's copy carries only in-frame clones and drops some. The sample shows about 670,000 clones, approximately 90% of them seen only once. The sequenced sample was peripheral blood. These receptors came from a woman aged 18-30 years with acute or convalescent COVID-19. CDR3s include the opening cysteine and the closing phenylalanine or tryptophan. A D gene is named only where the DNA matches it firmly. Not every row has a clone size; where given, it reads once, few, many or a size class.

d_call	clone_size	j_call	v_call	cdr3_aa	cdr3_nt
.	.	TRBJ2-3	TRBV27	CASSPRATSTDTQYF	TGTGCCAGCAGTCCCAGGGCGACTAGCACAGATACGCAGTATTTT
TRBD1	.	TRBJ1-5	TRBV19	CAKFSEAGGWVNQPQHF	TGTGCCAAATTCTCCGAGGCAGGGGGGTGGGTCAATCAGCCCCAGCATTTT
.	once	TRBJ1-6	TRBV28	CASSSALNSPLHF	TGTGCCAGCAGTTCCGCCCTAAATTCACCCCTCCACTTT
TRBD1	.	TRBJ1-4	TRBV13	CASSQGDYREKGPNEKLFF	TGTGCCAGCAGTCAGGGGGATTACAGGGAAAAGGGACCTAATGAAAAACTGTTTTTT
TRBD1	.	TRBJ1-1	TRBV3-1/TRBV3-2	CASSQVTGKTEAFF	TGTGCCAGCAGCCAAGTGACAGGGAAAACTGAAGCTTTCTTT
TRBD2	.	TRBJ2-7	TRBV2	CASRGTTSYEQYF	TGTGCCAGCAGGGGGACTACCAGCTACGAGCAGTACTTC
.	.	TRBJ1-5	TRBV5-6	CASSLGLNQPQHF	TGTGCCAGCAGCTTGGGGCTTAATCAGCCCCAGCATTTT
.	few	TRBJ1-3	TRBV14	CASSSFSGNTIYF	TGTGCCAGCAGTAGTTTCTCTGGAAACACCATATATTTT
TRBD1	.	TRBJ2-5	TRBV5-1	CASSLANRGRGETQYF	TGCGCCAGCAGCTTGGCTAACAGGGGCCGGGGCGAGACCCAGTACTTC
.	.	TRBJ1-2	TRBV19	CASSITDTLDYGYTF	TGTGCCAGTAGTATAACAGATACTTTGGACTATGGCTACACCTTC
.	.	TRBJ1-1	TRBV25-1	CASSETGFYTEAFF	TGTGCCAGCAGTGAAACAGGGTTTTACACTGAAGCTTTCTTT
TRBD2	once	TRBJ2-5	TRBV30	CACVGGGGALETQYF	TGTGCCTGTGTCGGAGGCGGGGGAGCGTTAGAGACCCAGTACTTC
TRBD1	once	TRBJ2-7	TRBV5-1	CASSQTGGGPDQQYF	TGCGCCAGCAGCCAGACAGGGGGCGGCCCCGACCAGCAGTACTTC
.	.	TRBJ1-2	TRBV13	CASSLVGNGYTF	TGTGCCAGCAGCTTAGTCGGGAATGGCTACACCTTC
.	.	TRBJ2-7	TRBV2	CASSESAGARYEQYF	TGTGCCAGCAGTGAATCAGCAGGGGCCAGATACGAGCAGTACTTC
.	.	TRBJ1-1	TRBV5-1	CASSLNREFRNTEAFF	TGCGCCAGCAGCTTAAATCGGGAGTTCCGGAACACTGAAGCTTTCTTT